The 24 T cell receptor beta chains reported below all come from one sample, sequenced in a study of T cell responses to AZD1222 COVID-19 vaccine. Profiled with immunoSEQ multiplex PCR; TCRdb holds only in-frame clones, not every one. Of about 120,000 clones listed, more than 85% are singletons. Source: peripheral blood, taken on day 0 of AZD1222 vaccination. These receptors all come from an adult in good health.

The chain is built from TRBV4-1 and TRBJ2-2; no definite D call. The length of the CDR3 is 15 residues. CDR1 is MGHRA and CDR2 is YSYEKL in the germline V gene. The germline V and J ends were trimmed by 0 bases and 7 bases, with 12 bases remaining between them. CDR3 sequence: CASSQDTSENGELFF. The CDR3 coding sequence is TGCGCCAGCAGCCAAGATACGAGCGAGAACGGGGAGCTGTTTTTT.

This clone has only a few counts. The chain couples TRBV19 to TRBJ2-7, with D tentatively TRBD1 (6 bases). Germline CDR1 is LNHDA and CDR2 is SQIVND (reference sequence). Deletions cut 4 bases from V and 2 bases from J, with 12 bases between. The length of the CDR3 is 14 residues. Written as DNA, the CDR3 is TGTGCCAGTAGTAGTTCCACAGGGCCCTACGAGCAGTACTTC. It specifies CASSSSTGPYEQYF.

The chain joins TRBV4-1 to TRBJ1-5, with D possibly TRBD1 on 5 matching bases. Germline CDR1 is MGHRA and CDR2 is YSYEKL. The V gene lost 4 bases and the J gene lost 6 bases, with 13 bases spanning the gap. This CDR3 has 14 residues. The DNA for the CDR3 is TGCGCCAGCAGCCGGCAAGGGGAGGGTCAGCCCCAGCATTTT. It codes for CASSRQGEGQPQHF.

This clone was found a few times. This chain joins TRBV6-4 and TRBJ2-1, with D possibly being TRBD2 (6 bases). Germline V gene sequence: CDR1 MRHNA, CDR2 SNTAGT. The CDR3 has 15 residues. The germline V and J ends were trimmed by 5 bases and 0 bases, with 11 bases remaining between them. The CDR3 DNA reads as TGTGCCAGCAGTAATAGCGGAAGCTCCTACAATGAGCAGTTCTTC. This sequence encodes CASSNSGSSYNEQFF.

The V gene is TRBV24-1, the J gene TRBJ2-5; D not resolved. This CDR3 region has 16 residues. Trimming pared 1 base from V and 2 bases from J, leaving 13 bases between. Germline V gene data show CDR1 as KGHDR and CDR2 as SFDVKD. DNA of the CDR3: TGTGCCACCAGTGATTTTAGCATGGGGATTCAAGAGACCCAGTACTTC. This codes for CATSDFSMGIQETQYF.

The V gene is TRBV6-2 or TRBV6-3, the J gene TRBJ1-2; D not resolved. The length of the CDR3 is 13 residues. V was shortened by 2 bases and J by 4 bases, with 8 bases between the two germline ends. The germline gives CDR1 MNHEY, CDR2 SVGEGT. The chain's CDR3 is CASSYSGIYGYTF. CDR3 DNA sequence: TGTGCCAGCAGTTACAGCGGGATCTATGGCTACACCTTC.

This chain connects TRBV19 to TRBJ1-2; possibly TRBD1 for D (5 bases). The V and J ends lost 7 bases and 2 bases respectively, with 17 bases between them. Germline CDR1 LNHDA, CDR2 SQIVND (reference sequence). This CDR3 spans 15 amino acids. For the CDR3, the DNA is TGTGCCAGTACCCCATGGGGGGTTGCGAACTATGGCTACACCTTC. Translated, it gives CASTPWGVANYGYTF.

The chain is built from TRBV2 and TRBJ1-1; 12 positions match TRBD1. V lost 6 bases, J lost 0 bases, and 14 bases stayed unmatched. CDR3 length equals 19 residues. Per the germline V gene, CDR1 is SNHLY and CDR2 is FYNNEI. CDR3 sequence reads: CASRRTGQGAFTLNTEAFF. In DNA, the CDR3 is TGTGCCAGCAGGCGGACGGGACAGGGGGCATTTACGCTGAACACTGAAGCTTTCTTT.

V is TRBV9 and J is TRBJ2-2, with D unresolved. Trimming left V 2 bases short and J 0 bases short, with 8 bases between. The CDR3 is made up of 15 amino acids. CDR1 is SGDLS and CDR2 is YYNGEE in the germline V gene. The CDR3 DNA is TGTGCCAGCAGCGTCCTCCATACGAACACCGGGGAGCTGTTTTTT. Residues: CASSVLHTNTGELFF.

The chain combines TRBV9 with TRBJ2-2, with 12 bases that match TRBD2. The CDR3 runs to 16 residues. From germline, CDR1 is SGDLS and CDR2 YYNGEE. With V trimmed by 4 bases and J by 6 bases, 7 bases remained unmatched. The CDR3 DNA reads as TGTGCCAGCAGCCCTCTAGCGGGGGGGCGATCCGGGGAGCTGTTTTTT. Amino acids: CASSPLAGGRSGELFF. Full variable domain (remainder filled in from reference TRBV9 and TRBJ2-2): DSGVTQTPKHLITATGQRVTLRCSPRSGDLSVYWYQQSLDQGLQFLIQYYNGEERAKGNILERFSAQQFPDLHSELNLSSLELGDSALYFCASSPLAGGRSGELFFGEGSRLTVL.

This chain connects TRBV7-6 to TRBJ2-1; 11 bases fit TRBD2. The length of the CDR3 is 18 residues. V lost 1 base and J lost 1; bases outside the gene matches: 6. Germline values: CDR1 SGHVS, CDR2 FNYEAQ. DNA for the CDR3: TGTGCCAGCAGCTTAGAAGCTAGCGGGGGGCGTTCCTACAATGAGCAGTTCTTC. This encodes CASSLEASGGRSYNEQFF.

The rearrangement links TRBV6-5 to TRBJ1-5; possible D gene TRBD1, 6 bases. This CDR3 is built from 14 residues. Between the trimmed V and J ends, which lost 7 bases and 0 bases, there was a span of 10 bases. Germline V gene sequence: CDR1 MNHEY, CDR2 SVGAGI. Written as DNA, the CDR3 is TGTGCCAGCAACGACAGGTATAGCAATCAGCCCCAGCATTTT. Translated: CASNDRYSNQPQHF.

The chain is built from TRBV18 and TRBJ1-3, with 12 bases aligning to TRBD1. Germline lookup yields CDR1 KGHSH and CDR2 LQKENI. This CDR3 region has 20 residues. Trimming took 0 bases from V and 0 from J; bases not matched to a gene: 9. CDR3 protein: CASSPPFGTGGARSGNTIYF. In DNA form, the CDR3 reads TGTGCCAGCTCACCACCGTTTGGGACAGGGGGCGCCCGCTCTGGAAACACCATATATTTT.

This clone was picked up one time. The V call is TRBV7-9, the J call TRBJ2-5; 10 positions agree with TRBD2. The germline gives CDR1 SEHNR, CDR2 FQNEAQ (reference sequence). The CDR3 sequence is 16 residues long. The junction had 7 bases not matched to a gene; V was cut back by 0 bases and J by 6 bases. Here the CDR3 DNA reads TGTGCCAGCAGCTTAGCTGCTAGCGGGGGTGGGAAGACCCAGTACTTC. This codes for CASSLAASGGGKTQYF.

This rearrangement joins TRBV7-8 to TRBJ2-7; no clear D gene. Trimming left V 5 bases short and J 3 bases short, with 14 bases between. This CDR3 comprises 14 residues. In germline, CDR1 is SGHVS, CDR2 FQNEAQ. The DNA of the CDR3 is TGTGCCAGCAGCCCATGGACGGTGAACTACGAGCAGTACTTC. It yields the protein CASSPWTVNYEQYF. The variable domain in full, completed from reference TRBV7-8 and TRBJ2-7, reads GAGVSQSPRYKVAKRGQDVALRCDPISGHVSLFWYQQALGQGPEFLTYFQNEAQLDKSGLPSDRFFAERPEGSVSTLKIQRTQQEDSAVYLCASSPWTVNYEQYFGPGTRLTVT.

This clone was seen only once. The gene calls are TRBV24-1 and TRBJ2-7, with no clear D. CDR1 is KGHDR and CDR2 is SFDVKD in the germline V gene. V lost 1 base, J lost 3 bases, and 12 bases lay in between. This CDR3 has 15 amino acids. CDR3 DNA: TGTGCCACCAGTGATTTAAGTGGTAGCCTCTACGAGCAGTACTTC. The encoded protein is CATSDLSGSLYEQYF.

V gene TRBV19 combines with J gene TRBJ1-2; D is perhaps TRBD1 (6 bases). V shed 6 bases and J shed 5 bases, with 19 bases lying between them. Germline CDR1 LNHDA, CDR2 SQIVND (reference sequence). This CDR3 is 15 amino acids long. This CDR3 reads CASSSPGGGKYGYTF. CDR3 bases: TGTGCCAGTAGCTCGCCTGGGGGGGGCAAGTATGGCTACACCTTC.

In DNA, the CDR3 is TGTGCCAGCAGTTACTCCGATAGCGGGAACACCGGGGAGCTGTTTTTT. This encodes CASSYSDSGNTGELFF. The chain is built from TRBV6-5 and TRBJ2-2; TRBD2 might be the D (6 bases). The CDR3 has 16 amino acids. CDR1 is MNHEY and CDR2 is SVGAGI in the germline V gene. The V and J ends lost 0 bases and 1 base respectively, with 9 bases between them.

CDR3 sequence: CASSETRTGRSYEQYF. The CDR3 DNA reads as TGTGCCAGCAGCGAGACAAGGACAGGGAGGTCCTACGAGCAGTACTTC. V gene TRBV7-3 combines with J gene TRBJ2-7; 8 bases match TRBD1. Unmatched junction bases numbered 10, after V lost 5 bases and J lost 1 base. Germline assignment: CDR1 SGHTA and CDR2 FQGTGA. This CDR3 contains 16 residues.

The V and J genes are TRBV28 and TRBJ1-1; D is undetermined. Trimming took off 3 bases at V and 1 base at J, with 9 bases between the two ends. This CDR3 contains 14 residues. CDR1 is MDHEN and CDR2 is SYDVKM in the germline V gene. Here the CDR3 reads CASSFAPGNTEAFF. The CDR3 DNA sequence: TGTGCCAGCAGTTTTGCCCCAGGGAACACTGAAGCTTTCTTT.

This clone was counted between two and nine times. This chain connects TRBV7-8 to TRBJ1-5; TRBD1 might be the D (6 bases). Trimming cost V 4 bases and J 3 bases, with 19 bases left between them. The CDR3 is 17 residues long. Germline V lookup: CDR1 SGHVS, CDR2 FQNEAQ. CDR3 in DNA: TGTGCCAGCAGCTCTAGGAGTGGGGCAGGGGACAATCAGCCCCAGCATTTT. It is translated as CASSSRSGAGDNQPQHF.

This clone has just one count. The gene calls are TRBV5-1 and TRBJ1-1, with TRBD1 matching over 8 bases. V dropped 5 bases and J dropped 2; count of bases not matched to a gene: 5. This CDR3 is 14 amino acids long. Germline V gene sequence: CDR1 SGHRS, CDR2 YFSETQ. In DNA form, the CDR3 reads TGCGCCAGCAGGGGCCAGGGGGCAAACACTGAAGCTTTCTTT. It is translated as CASRGQGANTEAFF.

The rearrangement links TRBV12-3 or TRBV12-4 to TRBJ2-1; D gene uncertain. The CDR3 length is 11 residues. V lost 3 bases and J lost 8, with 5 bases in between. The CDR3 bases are TGTGCCAGCAGTTTGAGGTATGAGCAGTTCTTC. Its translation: CASSLRYEQFF.

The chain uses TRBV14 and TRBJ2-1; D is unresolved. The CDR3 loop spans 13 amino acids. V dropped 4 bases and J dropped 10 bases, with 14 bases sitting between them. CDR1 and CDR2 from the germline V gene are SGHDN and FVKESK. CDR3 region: CASSLSYFLEQFF. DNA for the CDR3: TGTGCCAGCAGCCTTTCGTATTTCCTAGAGCAGTTCTTC.